These T cell receptor beta chains were read from a single sample in a study of neoadjuvant anti-PD-1 for oral cavity cancer. Repertoires were generated with immunoSEQ multiplex PCR, while TCRdb's copy carries only in-frame clones and drops some. Of 8,500 to 10,000 clones listed, 64% are singletons. Material: PBMCs, obtained after nivolumab (anti-PD-1) treatment. These receptors came from a person between 40 and 85 years old with oral cavity squamous cell carcinoma. Both conserved end residues are part of each CDR3. Each record gives: clone size, J gene, D gene, V gene, CDR3 DNA, CDR3 protein. A D gene is named only where the DNA matches it firmly. The size of a clone is reported for some rows only, either as once, few or many, or as a class for expanded clones.

>.|TRBJ2-3|TRBD2|TRBV28
TGTGCCAGCAGTCCAGGACTAGCGGGAGGGAGGGACACAGATACGCAGTATTTT
CASSPGLAGGRDTDTQYF
>.|TRBJ2-5|TRBD2|TRBV4-2
TGTGCCAGCAGCCCCCGTGCTAGCGGGACGGTGGAGACCCAGTACTTC
CASSPRASGTVETQYF
>.|TRBJ2-3|.|TRBV13
TGTGCCAGCAGCTTAGGCCAAGGAAATACGCAGTATTTT
CASSLGQGNTQYF
>few|TRBJ2-7|.|TRBV11-2
TGTGCCAGCAGCCCTTTAGCGATTGGGTTTAGTGAGCAGTACTTC
CASSPLAIGFSEQYF
>once|TRBJ2-1|TRBD2|TRBV9
TGTGCCAGCAGCGCTCCCGGATCTAGCGGCTACAATGAGCAGTTCTTC
CASSAPGSSGYNEQFF
>once|TRBJ2-1|TRBD2|TRBV6-4
TGTGCCAGCAGTGACTCGATTGGCGGGAGCACCCGCTTCTTC
CASSDSIGGSTRFF
>.|TRBJ1-4|TRBD1|TRBV5-6
TGTGCCAGCAGCCCGATGACAGGGGCGAGTGAAAAACTGTTTTTT
CASSPMTGASEKLFF
>few|TRBJ2-7|.|TRBV5-1
TGCGCCAGCAGCTTCGGCAGGGCTACTTCCTACGAGCAGTACTTC
CASSFGRATSYEQYF
>.|TRBJ2-1|.|TRBV9
TGTGCCAGCAGCTCCCTCAGGGGGGTTTACAATGAGCAGTTCTTC
CASSSLRGVYNEQFF
>.|TRBJ1-2|.|TRBV5-4
TGTGCCAGCAGCTCAAGACTGGGGACTTCTGGCTACACCTTC
CASSSRLGTSGYTF
>.|TRBJ1-3|.|TRBV19
TGTGCCAGTAGGATTTTAAACACCATATATTTT
CASRILNTIYF
>.|TRBJ2-2|.|TRBV11-2
TGTGCCAGCAGCTTAGTGGTAGGGGTTGGGGAGCTGTTTTTT
CASSLVVGVGELFF
>.|TRBJ2-3|.|TRBV5-8
TGTGCCAGCAGCGTGAGGGCAGGCCACAGCACAGATACGCAGTATTTT
CASSVRAGHSTDTQYF
>.|TRBJ2-1|TRBD2|TRBV5-6
TGTGCCAGCAGCTTGGGCGGGGGTTACTACAATGAGCAGTTCTTC
CASSLGGGYYNEQFF
>few|TRBJ1-2|TRBD1|TRBV19
TGTGCCAGTACCACGCCGGGACAGGGCTTCGGGGGCTACACCTTC
CASTTPGQGFGGYTF
>.|TRBJ2-7|.|TRBV2
TGTGCCAGCAGTTCTACGGCCTCCTACGAGCAGTACTTC
CASSSTASYEQYF
>.|TRBJ2-3|TRBD2|TRBV19
TGTGCCAGTAGTCCCGGGGACTACCCGGTGTTTGACACAGATACGCAGTATTTT
CASSPGDYPVFDTDTQYF
>.|TRBJ2-1|.|TRBV10-1
TGCGCCAGCAGTGGACAGCCCTACTACAATGAGCAGTTCTTC
CASSGQPYYNEQFF
>once|TRBJ1-2|TRBD1|TRBV28
TGTGCCAGCAGCCATAGGACAGGGATTATCGGTGGCTACACCTTC
CASSHRTGIIGGYTF
>.|TRBJ1-6|.|TRBV5-5
TGTGCCAGCAGCTTAGATAGGGGCTCCTATAATTCACCCCTCCACTTT
CASSLDRGSYNSPLHF
>few|TRBJ1-4|.|TRBV28
TGTGCCAGCAGTTTAGGGGCTGTTTCATCAGAAAAACTGTTTTTT
CASSLGAVSSEKLFF
>.|TRBJ2-5|.|TRBV4-1
TGCGCCAGCAGCCAACCGACTAGCAGGGGTGAGACCCAGTACTTC
CASSQPTSRGETQYF
>few|TRBJ1-6|.|TRBV14
TGTGCCAGCAGCCAAGTCGACAGAACATCCTATAATTCACCCCTCCACTTT
CASSQVDRTSYNSPLHF
>.|TRBJ2-3|.|TRBV27
TGTGCCAGCAGTTTACGGCCGACAGTAAGCACAGATACGCAGTATTTT
CASSLRPTVSTDTQYF
>.|TRBJ2-1|TRBD1|TRBV5-5
TGTGCCAGCAGCTTGCCCGGGACAGGTTACAATGAGCAGTTCTTC
CASSLPGTGYNEQFF
>.|TRBJ2-7|.|TRBV10-2
TGCGCCAGCAGTGGCGCGCGGACCGCTGGTGACGAGCAGTACTTC
CASSGARTAGDEQYF
>.|TRBJ2-7|.|TRBV5-4
TGTGCCAGCAGCCCCGGTTCTCGGGTAATTGACGAGCAGTACTTC
CASSPGSRVIDEQYF
>.|TRBJ1-2|TRBD1|TRBV6-1
TGTGCCAGCAGTGAAGCGGACGACAGGGTTTATGGCTACACCTTC
CASSEADDRVYGYTF
>.|TRBJ1-6|.|TRBV9
TGTGCCAGCCGGGCGCTTATGCGCCGGACAAATTCACCCCTCCACTTT
CASRALMRRTNSPLHF
>.|TRBJ1-5|.|TRBV6-1
TGTGCCAGCAGTGAAGCTGGGGGTCAGCCCCAGCATTTT
CASSEAGGQPQHF
>.|TRBJ2-7|.|TRBV4-1
TGCGCCAGCAGCCAAGCCGATCTAAGCTCCTACGAGCAGTACTTC
CASSQADLSSYEQYF
>.|TRBJ2-2|TRBD2|TRBV2
TGTGCCAGCAGTGAAGCGACTAGCGGGACTTACACCGGGGAGCTGTTTTTT
CASSEATSGTYTGELFF
>.|TRBJ1-2|.|TRBV5-5
TGTGCCAGCAGCTCCGACCCGGGAACCCTAAATGGCTACACCTTC
CASSSDPGTLNGYTF
>.|TRBJ2-1|.|TRBV28
TGTGCCAGCAGTTTAACCGCGATCAGTAAGCAGTTCTTC
CASSLTAISKQFF
>once|TRBJ2-5|.|TRBV7-7
TGTGCCAGCAGCTCGGACCTGGGGGAGACCCAGTACTTC
CASSSDLGETQYF
>.|TRBJ1-5|.|TRBV29-1
TGCAGCGTTGGGACGGGACGCAGCAATCAGCCCCAGCATTTT
CSVGTGRSNQPQHF
>.|TRBJ1-2|TRBD1|TRBV10-3
TGTGCCATCAGTCTCGGGGACAGGGGTAACTATGGCTACACCTTC
CAISLGDRGNYGYTF
>.|TRBJ2-3|.|TRBV7-2
TGTGCCAGCAGCCCACGGGGTGGCTATAGCACAGATACGCAGTATTTT
CASSPRGGYSTDTQYF
>few|TRBJ1-3|TRBD1|TRBV19
TGTGCCAGTAGTAGGGGACAGCTCTCTGGAAACACCATATATTTT
CASSRGQLSGNTIYF
>.|TRBJ1-1|TRBD1|TRBV10-3
TGTGCCATCAGACAGGGGGCCGTGAACACTGAAGCTTTCTTT
CAIRQGAVNTEAFF
>.|TRBJ2-1|.|TRBV29-1
TGCAGCGTTGACAGTTACAATGAGCAGTTCTTC
CSVDSYNEQFF
>.|TRBJ2-7|TRBD1|TRBV6-5
TGTGCCAGCAGTCCCAAACCGGGACAGACCTACGAGCAGTACTTC
CASSPKPGQTYEQYF
>few|TRBJ1-5|TRBD1|TRBV5-1
TGCGCCAGCAGCTGGACAGGGGATGGTAATCAGCCCCAGCATTTT
CASSWTGDGNQPQHF
>.|TRBJ2-1|TRBD2|TRBV5-1
TGCGCCAGCAGCCAACTAGCGGGAAAGGGCTATGAGCAGTTCTTC
CASSQLAGKGYEQFF
>.|TRBJ1-1|.|TRBV28
TGTGCCAGCAGTTTAGGGGACACCCCTCGAGCTTTCTTT
CASSLGDTPRAFF
>.|TRBJ1-5|TRBD1|TRBV10-2
TGCGCCAGCAGTGAGCAGGGACAGAGATATCAGCCCCAGCATTTT
CASSEQGQRYQPQHF
>.|TRBJ2-7|TRBD2|TRBV5-1
TGCGCCAGCAGCCCACCAGGGACTAGCGTCTCCTACGAGCAGTACTTC
CASSPPGTSVSYEQYF
>.|TRBJ2-1|.|TRBV7-9
TGTGCCAGCAGCCGAGGCGGGGTCGGCGCCAATGAGCAGTTCTTC
CASSRGGVGANEQFF
>once|TRBJ2-2|TRBD2|TRBV11-2
TGTGCCAGCAGCTTCGGACTAGCGGGGTACACCGGGGAGCTGTTTTTT
CASSFGLAGYTGELFF
>.|TRBJ1-1|.|TRBV21-1
.
CASSKVGVGNTEAFF
>.|TRBJ2-5|TRBD2|TRBV5-4
TGTGCCAGCAGCACGCGACTAGCGGGGGGCGGGTCGGTAGAGACCCAGTACTTC
CASSTRLAGGGSVETQYF
>few|TRBJ2-1|TRBD2|TRBV9
TGTGCCAGCAGCGTAGCTTCGACTAGCGGGGAGGCTGGGTGGGATGAGCAGTTCTTC
CASSVASTSGEAGWDEQFF
>.|TRBJ1-4|TRBD1|TRBV10-3
TGTGCCATCAGTGAGGAGAGGCGACAGGGGATCGAAAAACTGTTTTTT
CAISEERRQGIEKLFF
>once|TRBJ2-7|.|TRBV5-6
TGTGCCAGCAGCTTGCAGGGGCCGGGAACGGGGGAGCAGTACTTC
CASSLQGPGTGEQYF
>.|TRBJ2-7|.|TRBV7-2
TGTGCCAGCAGCTTAGCACCAGCGGTGGATCCTTACGAGCAGTACTTC
CASSLAPAVDPYEQYF